These T cell receptor beta chains were read from a single sample in a study of shared clonotypes between healthy human individuals. Using immunoSEQ multiplex PCR, the repertoire was profiled, and TCRdb retains in-frame clones only, with some absent. The sample lists 2 million to 2.5 million clones; approximately 95% were seen once. The sequenced sample was naive CD8+ T cells sorted from blood. Receptors originate from a man aged 18 to 30 in good health. Each CDR3 is given with its conserved first and last residue. The D gene is left open where the match is weak. Rows may omit the clone size; those that give it use once, few, many or a size class.

D gene	V gene	J gene	clone size	CDR3 DNA	CDR3 protein
NA	TRBV9	TRBJ2-2	NA	TGTGCCAGCAGCTTACAGGGAGGGGAGCTGTTTTTT	CASSLQGGELFF
NA	TRBV10-2	TRBJ1-1	NA	TGCGCCAGCAGTGATGGCGGCACTGAAGCTTTCTTT	CASSDGGTEAFF
NA	TRBV7-9	TRBJ2-3	NA	TGTGCCAGCAGCGAATTGGTCGGTAAGGCGCAGTATTTT	CASSELVGKAQYF
NA	TRBV27	TRBJ2-2	NA	TGTGCCTGCTCAATGGGGCAGGGCACCGGGGAGCTGTTTTTT	CACSMGQGTGELFF
NA	TRBV6-1	TRBJ2-7	NA	TGTGCCAGCAGTGACTGGCTCTACGAGCAGTACTTC	CASSDWLYEQYF
NA	TRBV6-5	TRBJ1-2	NA	TGTGCCAGCAGTGCCGGATGGGGGGCCAACTATGGCTACACCTTC	CASSAGWGANYGYTF
TRBD2	TRBV10-2	TRBJ2-3	NA	TGCGCCAGCAGTGTATTAGCGGGGGGTAATCCTCGAGATACGCAGTATTTT	CASSVLAGGNPRDTQYF
NA	TRBV2	TRBJ1-1	NA	TGTGCCAGCAGTGCTGTGAACACTGAAGCTTTCTTT	CASSAVNTEAFF
NA	TRBV9	TRBJ2-4	NA	TGTGCCAGCAGCGGAGGGGATCTGGACATTCAGTACTTC	CASSGGDLDIQYF
TRBD1	TRBV29-1	TRBJ1-2	NA	TGCAGCGTTGAAATCCCCGGGACAGCCAACTATGGCTACACCTTC	CSVEIPGTANYGYTF
NA	TRBV13	TRBJ2-3	once	TGTGCCAGCAGCTTCGGTACAGATACGCAGTATTTT	CASSFGTDTQYF
NA	TRBV27	TRBJ2-3	NA	TGTGCCAGCAGTTTTGGGTTGGGCACAGATACGCAGTATTTT	CASSFGLGTDTQYF
NA	TRBV2	TRBJ2-3	NA	TGTGCCAGCAGGCCCGGGACTTACACAGATACGCAGTATTTT	CASRPGTYTDTQYF
TRBD1	TRBV28	TRBJ1-2	NA	TGTGCCAGCAAAGGCCAGGGGGGTGGCTATGGCTACACCTTC	CASKGQGGGYGYTF
TRBD1	TRBV6-1	TRBJ1-5	NA	TGTGCCAGCAGTGACGGGACAGTCATGCAGCCCCAGCATTTT	CASSDGTVMQPQHF
NA	TRBV9	TRBJ1-4	NA	TGTGCTAGCAGCGTAGGGGGGGCAGATGAAAAACTGTTTTTT	CASSVGGADEKLFF
NA	TRBV2	TRBJ2-3	NA	TGTGCCAGCAGTGAGATTACGGGGGAGCGGGGCACAGATACGCAGTATTTT	CASSEITGERGTDTQYF
TRBD2	TRBV19	TRBJ2-3	NA	TGTGCCAGTAGTATGGGAGCGGGGGGACCAGATACGCAGTATTTT	CASSMGAGGPDTQYF
NA	TRBV27	TRBJ1-2	NA	TGTGCCAGCAGTTCCGGGACGGCAAGTGGCTACACCTTC	CASSSGTASGYTF
NA	TRBV28	TRBJ1-4	NA	TGTGCCAGCAGTTTTATCGACGAAGAAAAACTGTTTTTT	CASSFIDEEKLFF
NA	TRBV6-1	TRBJ2-3	once	TGTGCCAGCAGTGAAGCGGTTCTTACAGATACGCAGTATTTT	CASSEAVLTDTQYF
NA	TRBV7-6	TRBJ2-1	NA	TGTGCCAGCAGCCCTGGCCTGTCTAGTGAGCAGTTCTTC	CASSPGLSSEQFF
NA	TRBV7-9	TRBJ1-1	NA	TGTGCCAGCAGCTTGGGTTTTACTGAAGCTTTCTTT	CASSLGFTEAFF
NA	TRBV5-6	TRBJ1-1	NA	TGTGCCAGCTCGTACTGGGGAACTGAAGCTTTCTTT	CASSYWGTEAFF
NA	TRBV7-8	TRBJ2-7	NA	TGTGCCAGCAGCTTAGTTGAAGGGGCAGTCTACGAGCAGTACTTC	CASSLVEGAVYEQYF
NA	TRBV27	TRBJ1-1	NA	TGTGCCAGCAGTTTGGAGGGAGGGTCTGAAGCTTTCTTT	CASSLEGGSEAFF
NA	TRBV9	TRBJ1-1	NA	TGTGCCAGCAGCGCCCAACCTTCGGGGAAATGGGCTGAAGCTTTCTTT	CASSAQPSGKWAEAFF
NA	TRBV30	TRBJ2-7	NA	TGTGCCTGGAGTACTGGACAGAGCTACGAGCAGTACTTC	CAWSTGQSYEQYF
NA	TRBV6-1	TRBJ2-5	NA	TGTGCCAGCAGTGAAGCGTGGTGGGAGCAAGAGACCCAGTACTTC	CASSEAWWEQETQYF
NA	TRBV20-1	TRBJ2-7	NA	TGCAGTGCCCCAAGGGCAGACGAGCAGTACTTC	CSAPRADEQYF
NA	TRBV5-4	TRBJ2-7	NA	TGTGCCAGCAGCTTAGACCGACTCTACGAGCAGTACTTC	CASSLDRLYEQYF
NA	TRBV2	TRBJ2-1	NA	TGTGCCAGCAGTGACGGGCTAGGTGACTACAATGAGCAGTTCTTC	CASSDGLGDYNEQFF
TRBD1	TRBV4-1	TRBJ1-5	NA	TGCGCCAGCAGCCAAGATGCGACAGGGGGATATAGCAATCAGCCCCAGCATTTT	CASSQDATGGYSNQPQHF
NA	TRBV6-5	TRBJ1-2	once	TGTGCCTCTTCAGGTTCCGCGAACTATGGCTACACCTTC	CASSGSANYGYTF
NA	TRBV5-4	TRBJ2-3	NA	TGTGCCAGCAGCTTTCACACAGATACGCAGTATTTT	CASSFHTDTQYF
NA	TRBV5-4	TRBJ2-7	NA	TGTGCCAGCAGCCCAGGAGGGGGGGACGAGCAGTACTTC	CASSPGGGDEQYF
TRBD2	TRBV19	TRBJ2-1	NA	TGTGCCAGTAGTATAGGCGCTAGCGGGAGTTACAATGAGCAGTTCTTC	CASSIGASGSYNEQFF
NA	TRBV27	TRBJ1-1	NA	TGTGCCAGCAGTTTGGGCCCAGGGGTGAACACTGAAGCTTTCTTT	CASSLGPGVNTEAFF
NA	TRBV6-5	TRBJ1-1	NA	TGTGCCAGCACCGAGGGCCAGAACACTGAAGCTTTCTTT	CASTEGQNTEAFF
NA	TRBV7-6	TRBJ2-2	NA	TGTGCCAGCAGCTTAGCGACCAGCGGGGAGCTGTTTTTT	CASSLATSGELFF
NA	TRBV4-1	TRBJ2-7	NA	TGCGCCAGCAGCCAAGAGGTCAGCCCCTACGAGCAGTACTTC	CASSQEVSPYEQYF
TRBD1	TRBV9	TRBJ1-2	NA	TGTGCCAGCAGCGTAGAGCCAGGGGGCGCCGACTATGGCTACACCTTC	CASSVEPGGADYGYTF
NA	TRBV27	TRBJ2-2	NA	TGTGCCAGCAGTCAATACGTCGCGAACACCGGGGAGCTGTTTTTT	CASSQYVANTGELFF
TRBD1	TRBV27	TRBJ2-7	NA	TGTGCCAGCAGTGACGGGACAGGGGGCTCCTACGAGCAGTACTTC	CASSDGTGGSYEQYF
NA	TRBV4-3	TRBJ1-1	NA	TGCGCCAGCTCCCGGGTCCTCCGAGAGACTGAAGCTTTCTTT	CASSRVLRETEAFF
TRBD2	TRBV5-6	TRBJ2-7	NA	TGTGCCAGCAGCTTGATTGGACTAGCGGCCTACGAGCAGTACTTC	CASSLIGLAAYEQYF
TRBD1	TRBV13	TRBJ2-7	NA	TGTGCCAGCAGCCGGACCGGGACAGGGGGCGTGGAGCAGTACTTC	CASSRTGTGGVEQYF
TRBD1	TRBV5-6	TRBJ2-7	NA	TGTGCCAGCAGCCCAGGGGACAGCTCCTACGAGCAGTACTTC	CASSPGDSSYEQYF
NA	TRBV28	TRBJ1-6	NA	TGTGCCAGCAGTTTTCGAAAGGGTTCACCCCTCCACTTT	CASSFRKGSPLHF
NA	TRBV19	TRBJ1-5	NA	TGTGCCAGTGGGGCAGAGTATAGCAATCAGCCCCAGCATTTT	CASGAEYSNQPQHF
TRBD1	TRBV2	TRBJ1-2	NA	TGTGCCAGCAGTGAACCGGGACAGGGCGAGGGCCACTATGGCTACACCTTC	CASSEPGQGEGHYGYTF
NA	TRBV7-6	TRBJ1-1	NA	TGTGCCAGCAGCTTGGCAGGGACGAACACTGAAGCTTTCTTT	CASSLAGTNTEAFF
NA	TRBV27	TRBJ2-7	NA	TGTGCCAGCAGTTTTATGGAGGGAAACGAGCAGTACTTC	CASSFMEGNEQYF
TRBD2	TRBV5-1	TRBJ2-1	NA	TGCGCCAGCAGGGGAGGGGTCGGCTACAATGAGCAGTTCTTC	CASRGGVGYNEQFF